Listed here is a single TCR beta chain. This specimen belongs to a study of a mutant IDH1 vaccine in newly diagnosed glioma. Study-level background: Earlier therapy was either radiotherapy, temozolomide, or both, and most got both.

J was trimmed by 16 bases and V by 6 bases; bases with no gene match: 11. Germline CDR1 MNHNS, CDR2 SASEGT. This CDR3 comprises 12 residues. The time point was: baseline, week 1 (first vaccination visit). Treatment of the sample: pre-vaccination baseline after standard-of-care therapy. The donors had new WHO grade 3 or 4 astrocytomas; these were IDH1-mutant and ATRX-lost. The protocol was immunoSEQ multiplex PCR, while the TCRdb copy is restricted to in-frame clones and leaves out a portion. The sample lists 85,000 to 100,000 clones, around 90% occurring once. The source material was PBMCs, sampled from a glioma patient treated with radiotherapy, temozolomide or both. The clonotype comes from a woman aged 45-65 years with glioma. The chain carries TRBV6-1 and TRBJ2-1, with 8 positions matching TRBD1. CDR3 sequence: CASRSARAGGFF. The DNA for the CDR3 is TGTGCCAGCAGGAGCGCTCGGGCAGGGGGCTTCTTC.